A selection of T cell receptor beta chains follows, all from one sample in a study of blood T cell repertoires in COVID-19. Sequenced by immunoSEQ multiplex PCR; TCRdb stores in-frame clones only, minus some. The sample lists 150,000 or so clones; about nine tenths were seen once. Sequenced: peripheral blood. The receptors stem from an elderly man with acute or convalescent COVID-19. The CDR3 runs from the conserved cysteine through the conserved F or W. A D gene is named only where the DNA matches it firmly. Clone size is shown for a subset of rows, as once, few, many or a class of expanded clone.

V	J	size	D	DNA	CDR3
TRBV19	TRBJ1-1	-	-	TGTGCCAGTAGTGTGGTCAGTCTGAACACTGAAGCTTTCTTT	CASSVVSLNTEAFF
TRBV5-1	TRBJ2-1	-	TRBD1	TGCGCCAGCAGCTCCCCGACAGGGACCCACAATGAGCAGTTCTTC	CASSSPTGTHNEQFF
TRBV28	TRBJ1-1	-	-	TGTGCCAGCAGTAGTACAGGGAACACTGAAGCTTTCTTT	CASSSTGNTEAFF
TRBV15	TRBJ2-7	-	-	TGTGCCACCAGCAGAACACGGGAACAACCAACCTACGAGCAGTACTTC	CATSRTREQPTYEQYF
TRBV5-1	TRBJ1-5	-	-	TGCGCCAGCAGCTTAGGGGGAGTTAGCAATCAGCCCCAGCATTTT	CASSLGGVSNQPQHF
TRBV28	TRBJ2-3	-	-	TGTGCCAGCAGGTCGGGTGGAAGCGGAAGGAGGGATACGCAGTATTTT	CASRSGGSGRRDTQYF
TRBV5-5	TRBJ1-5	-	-	TGTGCCAGCAGCTCTTACATGATTAATCAGCCCCAGCATTTT	CASSSYMINQPQHF
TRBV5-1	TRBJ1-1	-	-	TGCGCCAGCAGCTTCACACAGAACACTGAAGCTTTCTTT	CASSFTQNTEAFF
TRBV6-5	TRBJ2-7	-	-	TGTGCCAGCAGGGAGGGACCCGACTACGAGCAGTACTTC	CASREGPDYEQYF
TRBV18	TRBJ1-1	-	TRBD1	TGTGCCAGCTCTTCAGGGGGTGGCTTCCCAGCTTTCTTT	CASSSGGGFPAFF
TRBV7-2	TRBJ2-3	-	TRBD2	TGTGCCAGCAGCTTAACCCTAGCGGGAGATACGCAGTATTTT	CASSLTLAGDTQYF
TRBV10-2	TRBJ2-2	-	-	TGCGCCAGCACTCGGGAGTCCGGGGAGCTGTTTTTT	CASTRESGELFF
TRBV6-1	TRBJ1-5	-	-	TGTGCCAGCAGTGAAAGGGGTCCTACTCAGCCCCAGCATTTT	CASSERGPTQPQHF
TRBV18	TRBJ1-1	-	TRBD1	TGTGCCAGCTCACCTCCGACAGGGGTGATCCCGACTGAAGCTTTCTTT	CASSPPTGVIPTEAFF
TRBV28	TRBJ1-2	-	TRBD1	TGTGCCAGCAGGCGGGACAGTATGAACTATGGCTACACCTTC	CASRRDSMNYGYTF
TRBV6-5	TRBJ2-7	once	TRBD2	TGTGCCAGAGGACTAGCGGGAGGAGCCAGACCGGAGCAGTACTTC	CARGLAGGARPEQYF
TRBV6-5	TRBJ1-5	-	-	TGTGCCAGCAGGCCCGTCGGTCAGCCCCAGCATTTT	CASRPVGQPQHF
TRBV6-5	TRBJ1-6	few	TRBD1	TGTGCCAGCAAGGGACAGGGTAGTTCACCCCTCCACTTT	CASKGQGSSPLHF
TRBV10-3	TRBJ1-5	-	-	TGTGCCATCAGTGTAGGGGGAGAGGGCAATCAGCCCCAGCATTTT	CAISVGGEGNQPQHF
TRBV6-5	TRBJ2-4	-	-	TGTGCCAGCGGGGGCGACAGACCCGAAAACATTCAGTACTTC	CASGGDRPENIQYF
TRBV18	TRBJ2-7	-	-	TGTGCCAGCTCACAAGGGGACTCAGGCGCCTACGAGCAGTACTTC	CASSQGDSGAYEQYF
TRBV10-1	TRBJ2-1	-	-	TGCGCCAGCAGTGACCCCCCAATGACGGGAAACAATGAGCAGTTCTTC	CASSDPPMTGNNEQFF
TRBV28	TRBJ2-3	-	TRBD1	TGTGCCAGCAGTTTAGATAGGACAGGGCGCACAGATACGCAGTATTTT	CASSLDRTGRTDTQYF
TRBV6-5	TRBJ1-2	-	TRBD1	TGTGCCAGCAGGGACGGAGGGGGACAGTTAGATGGCTACACCTTC	CASRDGGGQLDGYTF
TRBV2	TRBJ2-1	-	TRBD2	TGTGCCAGCAGTGAATTCGGACTAGCGGGAGATGAGCAGTTCTTC	CASSEFGLAGDEQFF
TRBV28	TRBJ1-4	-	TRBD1	TGTGCCAGCAGTTCCCAGGACAGGGACGGGGAAAAACTGTTTTTT	CASSSQDRDGEKLFF
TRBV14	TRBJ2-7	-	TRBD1	TGTGCCAGCAGCCCGCTACTTGGGACAGGTCTCTACGAGCAGTACTTC	CASSPLLGTGLYEQYF
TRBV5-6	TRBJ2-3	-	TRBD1	TGTGCCAGCAGCTTAGCCCGGACAGGCACGCAGTATTTT	CASSLARTGTQYF
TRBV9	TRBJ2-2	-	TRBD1	TGTGCCAGCAGCGAACATGGACAGGGGAACACCGGGGAGCTGTTTTTT	CASSEHGQGNTGELFF
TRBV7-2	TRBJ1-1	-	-	TGTGCCAGCAGCTTAGTCGGTATGAACACTGAAGCTTTCTTT	CASSLVGMNTEAFF
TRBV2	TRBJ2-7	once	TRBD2	TGTGCCAGCAGCTCGGGTGGACTAGCGGATGCCTACGAGCAGTACTTC	CASSSGGLADAYEQYF
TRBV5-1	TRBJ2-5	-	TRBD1	TGCGCCAGCAGCTTACAGGGGCTTCGGGAGACCCAGTACTTC	CASSLQGLRETQYF
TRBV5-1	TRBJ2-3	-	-	TGCGCCAGCAGCTTGGCCCGTCCAGATACGCAGTATTTT	CASSLARPDTQYF
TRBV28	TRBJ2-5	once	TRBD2	TGTGCCAGCGGCAGGTCGGGAGGGGCTCAAGAGACCCAGTACTTC	CASGRSGGAQETQYF
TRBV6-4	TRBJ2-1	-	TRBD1	TGTGCCAGCAGTGTGGACAGGGTGAACAATGAGCAGTTCTTC	CASSVDRVNNEQFF
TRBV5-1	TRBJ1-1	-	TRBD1	TGCGCCAGCAGCGGCGGGGACAGTGAAGCTTTCTTT	CASSGGDSEAFF
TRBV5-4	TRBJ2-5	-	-	TGTGCCAGCAGCGACAGCAGCTACCAAGAGACCCAGTACTTC	CASSDSSYQETQYF
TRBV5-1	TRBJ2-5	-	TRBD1	TGCGCCAGCAGGCCGGGACAGGGAGAGACCCAGTACTTC	CASRPGQGETQYF
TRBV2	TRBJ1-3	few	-	TGTGCCAGCAGTCGGGGAGCTGGAAACACCATATATTTT	CASSRGAGNTIYF
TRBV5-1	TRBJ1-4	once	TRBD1	TGCGCCAGCAGCTTGGCCGGGACAGGGGGTGAAAAACTGTTTTTT	CASSLAGTGGEKLFF
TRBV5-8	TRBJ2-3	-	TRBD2	TGTGCCAGCAGCTTTCTAGCGGGGGCTCGAGATACGCAGTATTTT	CASSFLAGARDTQYF
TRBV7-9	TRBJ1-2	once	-	TGTGCCAGCTCAGATACCGATGGCTACACCTTC	CASSDTDGYTF
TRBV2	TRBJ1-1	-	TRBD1	TGTGCCAGCAGTGATCAGGGGGCAGGGAACACTGAAGCTTTCTTT	CASSDQGAGNTEAFF
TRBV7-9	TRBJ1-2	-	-	TGTGCCAGCAGCTTAGCGAGCGCCAGGGCGGTTGGCTACACCTTC	CASSLASARAVGYTF
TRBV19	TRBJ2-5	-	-	TGTGCCAGTAGTATTGGTGGCTCGTGGACCCAGTACTTC	CASSIGGSWTQYF
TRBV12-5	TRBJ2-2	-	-	TGTGCTAGTGGGATAACCTATACCGGGGAGCTGTTTTTT	CASGITYTGELFF
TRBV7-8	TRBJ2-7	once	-	TGTGCCAGCAGCTTAGCGACAAAGTACGAGCAGTACTTC	CASSLATKYEQYF
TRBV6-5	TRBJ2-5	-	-	TGTGCCAGCAGTTCAGCGACAGGAACTCGGGAGACCCAGTACTTC	CASSSATGTRETQYF